Described below is a single TCR beta chain sequence and its context. The sample holds a few counts of this clonotype. Its antigen is not yet known. No per-base quality is available; no much larger clone lies one base away. This sample was included in a study of T-cell reconstitution after alpha-beta-depleted transplantation in children (dated by TCRdb to 2015 to 2016). About the investigation overall: T-cell immune reconstitution after TCRalphabeta/CD19-depleted allogeneic hematopoietic cell transplantation in children was quantitatively tracked in the study by means of TCR repertoire profiling. Points the paper makes about the study in general: Apparently early alphabetaT-cell count recovery about two months after transplant reportedly relied on only several hundred rapidly expanded clones derived from non-depleted graft cells. In some patients, the high TCRbeta diversity seen at day 60 was put down to recipient T cells and intrathymic progenitors that had survived conditioning. Hyperexpanded clone frequencies declined over subsequent months; after one year, T-cell counts and TCRbeta diversity were mostly attributed to newly produced T cells.

The treatment or condition label of this sample denotes: allogeneic hematopoietic cell transplantation with graft depleted of TCRalphabeta T cells and CD19 B cells. The children who served as transplant recipients had been given grafts of TCRalphabeta/CD19-depleted allogeneic hematopoietic cells. Library prep was done by PCR. Instrument used: Illumina HiSeq 2500. Molecular barcoding was employed in the preparation of TCR libraries, with unique molecular identifiers being used to normalize TCRbeta repertoire quantification. Clones were called with MiXCR by TCRdb after fastp trimmed the public reads at Q25, and only in-frame beta chains were retained. Duplicate CDR3 protein sequences are folded into a single record with the most common DNA and genes. In this sample the table shows 500,000 to 650,000 distinct CDR3 sequences, about an eighth of which occur a single time. The ten largest clones capture about 14% of the sample.

The receptor was isolated from a female patient aged 2 to 10 who had a stem cell transplant for aplastic anemia, so the T cells may come from the graft donor. This sample comprised PBMCs, mostly from graft donor cells, obtained 180 days after TCRalphabeta/CD19-depleted stem cell transplant.

The CDR3 is CASSPLSGNTIYF. DNA sequence: TGTGCCAGCAGTCCCCTCTCTGGAAACACCATATATTTT. The rearranged segments are TRBV12-3 or TRBV12-4 and TRBJ1-3; the D gene is not confidently resolved. V was cut back by 5 bases and J by 0 bases, leaving a gap of 5 bases between them. The CDR3 has 13 amino acids, counting the end cysteine and phenylalanine. This entry keeps only the CDR3 DNA: 39 bases, framed from base 1.